The 2 T cell receptor beta chains given below trace back to one sample, sequenced in a study of shared clonotypes between healthy human individuals. CD8 cells regarded as naive lacked CD45RO, were positively chosen for CCR7, and omitted terminally differentiated effector memory CD45RA+ cells. Method: immunoSEQ multiplex PCR; TCRdb's copy keeps in-frame clones and lacks some. The table has around 640,000 clones, about 95% seen once. Sequencing input: naive CD8+ T cells sorted from blood. These receptor sequences come from a woman aged 25-40 years in good health.

The CDR3 region has the DNA TGTGCCAGCAGCCCCTTTAGATTGGGGGGCAATGAGCAGTTCTTC. Its protein product is CASSPFRLGGNEQFF. The chain uses TRBV9 and TRBJ2-1; the D gene is possibly TRBD2 (6 bases). CDR3 length equals 15 residues. Germline-derived CDR1 and CDR2 are SGDLS and YYNGEE. V was shortened by 4 bases and J by 6 bases, with 17 bases between the two germline ends.

The genes are TRBV5-1 and TRBJ2-5; D gene uncertain. The J call may be in error: the DNA end matches TRBJ2-7 better. The CDR3 sequence is 13 residues long. Germline-derived CDR1 and CDR2 are SGHRS and YFSETQ. CDR3 bases: TGCGCCAGCAGCTCAAGTACGGCCTACGAGCAGTACTTC. Its protein is CASSSSTAYEQYF.